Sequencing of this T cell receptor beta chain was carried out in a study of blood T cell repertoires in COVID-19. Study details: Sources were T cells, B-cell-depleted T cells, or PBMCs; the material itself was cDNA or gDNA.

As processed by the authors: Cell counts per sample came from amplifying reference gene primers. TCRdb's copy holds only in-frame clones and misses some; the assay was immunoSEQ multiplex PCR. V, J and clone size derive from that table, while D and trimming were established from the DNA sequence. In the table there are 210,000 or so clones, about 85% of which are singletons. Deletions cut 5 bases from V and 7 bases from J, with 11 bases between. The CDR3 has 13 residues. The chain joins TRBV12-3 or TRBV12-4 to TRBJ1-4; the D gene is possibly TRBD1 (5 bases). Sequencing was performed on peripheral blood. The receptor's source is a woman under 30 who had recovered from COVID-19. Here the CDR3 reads CASSPGGSEKLFF. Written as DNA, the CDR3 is TGTGCCAGCAGTCCCGGGGGGTCTGAAAAACTGTTTTTT.